These T cell receptor beta chains were read from a single sample in a study of blood T cells in healthy people across ages. Each CDR3 protein is one row after TCRdb ran MiXCR on the 5' RACE reads. This table holds approximately 800,000 distinct CDR3 sequences, about 53% found once. Material for sequencing was blood. The receptors here all came from an older man in good health. Both conserved end residues are part of each CDR3. D genes are given only for firm matches. Expanded clones get a size class; other rows say once, few or many, or leave the size out.

-	TRBV10-1	TRBJ2-4	-	TGCGCCAGCAGTAAGCCGGGACCAGACGGGGCCCAGTACTTC	CASSKPGPDGAQYF
few	TRBV10-1	TRBJ2-7	-	TGCGCCAGCAGTGATCAGGGGAGGATGGAGCAGTACTTC	CASSDQGRMEQYF
few	TRBV9	TRBJ2-3	-	TGTGCCAGCAGCGTAGACCATCAGGCCTACACAGATACGCAGTATTTT	CASSVDHQAYTDTQYF
once	TRBV25-1	TRBJ1-2	-	TGTGCCAGCAGTGAAGCGGTGACCTATGGCTACACCTTC	CASSEAVTYGYTF
-	TRBV5-1	TRBJ2-5	-	TGCGCCAGCAGCTTGGTACGAGCTCAGGGGCAAGAGACCCAGTACTTC	CASSLVRAQGQETQYF
-	TRBV24-1	TRBJ2-7	TRBD2	TGTGCCACCAGTGAGGCCGGGAGGGAGCAGTACTTC	CATSEAGREQYF
few	TRBV25-1	TRBJ1-5	-	TGTGCCAGCAGTTGGGGCAATCAGCCCCAGCATTTT	CASSWGNQPQHF
-	TRBV2	TRBJ2-7	-	TGTGCCAGCGGGGGCGGAGCTTACGAGCAGTACTTC	CASGGGAYEQYF
-	TRBV2	TRBJ2-1	TRBD1	TGTGCCAGTACCGGGACAGGCTTACAGGGGCAGTTCTTC	CASTGTGLQGQFF
few	TRBV12-3/TRBV12-4	TRBJ2-7	TRBD2	TGTGCCAGCAGCTTACTAGCGGGAGTAAACGAGCAGTACTTC	CASSLLAGVNEQYF
-	TRBV20-1	TRBJ2-1	TRBD2	TGCAGTGCTGTGGGACTAGCGGAGACCCAGTTCTTC	CSAVGLAETQFF
-	TRBV6-1	TRBJ1-1	-	TGTGTCAGCAGTGAACTAACCGCCGTCACTGAAGCTTTCTTT	CVSSELTAVTEAFF
-	TRBV12-3/TRBV12-4	TRBJ1-2	-	TGTGCCAGCAGTTTCACCGGGACCTATGGCTACACCTTC	CASSFTGTYGYTF
-	TRBV29-1	TRBJ2-1	TRBD1	TGCAGCGGGGTCCGGACAGGGGGCAATGAGCAGTTCTTC	CSGVRTGGNEQFF
once	TRBV20-1	TRBJ2-3	TRBD2	TGCAGTGCTTCCGGGACTAGCGGCCAACTGGCAGATACGCAGTATTTT	CSASGTSGQLADTQYF
-	TRBV4-1	TRBJ2-3	TRBD1	TGCGCCAGCAGTTACGGACAGGGCGGCACAGATACGCAGTATTTT	CASSYGQGGTDTQYF
-	TRBV2	TRBJ2-7	TRBD1	TGTGCCAGCCGTGGGGACAGGGACTACGAGCAGTACTTC	CASRGDRDYEQYF
-	TRBV20-1	TRBJ1-6	-	TGCAGTCCTTACGGGGCTCGAAATTCACCCCTCCACTTT	CSPYGARNSPLHF
-	TRBV7-2	TRBJ2-3	-	TGTGCCAGCAGGCGACCGGGACGTTCCAGCACAGATACGCAGTATTTT	CASRRPGRSSTDTQYF
-	TRBV7-6	TRBJ2-7	-	TGTGCCAGCAGCCGGGACCTCACCCGACTCTACGAGCAGTACTTC	CASSRDLTRLYEQYF
few	TRBV10-3	TRBJ2-5	-	TGTGCCATCAAAGGGGACACGGAGGAGACCCAGTACTTC	CAIKGDTEETQYF
-	TRBV20-1	TRBJ2-5	-	TGCAGTGCTAGGAGACAGAGACTCCAAGAGACCCAGTACTTC	CSARRQRLQETQYF
few	TRBV12-3/TRBV12-4	TRBJ2-1	-	TGTGCCAGCACCACCGACGGAGGGAAGACCAATGAGCAGTTCTTC	CASTTDGGKTNEQFF
-	TRBV15	TRBJ2-3	TRBD2	TGTGCCACCAACGGGGGGGACGGCAGATACGCGTATTTT	CATNGGDGRYAYF
-	TRBV21-1	TRBJ2-5	-	TGTGCCAGCAGCAAAGCGGGCAGGGAGAGAGAAGAGACCCAGTACTTC	CASSKAGREREETQYF
-	TRBV7-7	TRBJ2-5	TRBD1	TGTGCTAGCACCGCCTGCTGGGACAGGGTCCGCGAGACCCAGTACTTC	CASTACWDRVRETQYF
-	TRBV12-3/TRBV12-4	TRBJ2-1	-	TGTGCCAGCAGTTTAAGGCTTACCAATTCCTACAATGAGCAGTTCTTC	CASSLRLTNSYNEQFF
few	TRBV7-9	TRBJ2-7	TRBD2	TGTGCCAGCACCCTCGGGACTAGCGGCTCCTACGAGCAGTACTTC	CASTLGTSGSYEQYF
few	TRBV18	TRBJ2-7	TRBD2	TGTGCCAGCTCACTCCGTCCGGGACTAGCGGGAGACGAGCAGTACTTC	CASSLRPGLAGDEQYF
-	TRBV6-1	TRBJ2-7	TRBD1	TGTGCCAGCAGTGAAGGGACAGGGGGATACGAGCAGTACTTC	CASSEGTGGYEQYF
-	TRBV6-1	TRBJ2-6	-	TGTGCCAGCAGTGAACGGGGGCGCTCTGGGGCCAACGTCCTGACTTTC	CASSERGRSGANVLTF
-	TRBV5-1	TRBJ2-7	-	TGCGCCAGCGCTGGGGATGAGAGGGCGGGGAGCGAGCAGTACTTC	CASAGDERAGSEQYF
-	TRBV5-1	TRBJ2-1	TRBD2	TGCGCCAGCAGCTTGCCGGCGGGAGGGCCCTACAATGAGCAGTTCTTC	CASSLPAGGPYNEQFF
-	TRBV28	TRBJ1-1	-	TGTGCCAGCAGCCTCGCCAGTGAAGCTTTCTTT	CASSLASEAFF
few	TRBV2	TRBJ2-5	-	TGTGCCAGCAGCGTCGGACGGTACCAAGAGACCCAGTACTTC	CASSVGRYQETQYF
-	TRBV6-5	TRBJ2-4	TRBD1	TGTGCCAGCAGTTCCCGGGACAGGGGGCGATGGGAGCAGTACTTC	CASSSRDRGRWEQYF
-	TRBV2	TRBJ2-1	TRBD1	TGTGCCAGCAGTTATGACAGGGCCGAGCAGTTCTTC	CASSYDRAEQFF
-	TRBV15	TRBJ1-1	-	TGTGCCACCAGCCTACCGACAGTGAACACTGAAGCTTTCTTT	CATSLPTVNTEAFF
-	TRBV11-2	TRBJ2-1	TRBD2	TGTGCCAGCAGCATTCAGAGCGGGAGCGTCTCCTACAATGAGCAGTTCTTC	CASSIQSGSVSYNEQFF
-	TRBV10-3	TRBJ2-7	TRBD2	TGTGCCATCAGTCCTCGGACTAGCGGGCAAGAGCAGTACTTC	CAISPRTSGQEQYF
-	TRBV30	TRBJ2-2	-	TGTGCCTGGGTGGCACTAGCGAACACCGGGGAGCTGTTTTTT	CAWVALANTGELFF
-	TRBV2	TRBJ2-7	TRBD2	TGTGCCAGTCTACTAGCGGTGAGCTCCTACGAGCAGTACTTC	CASLLAVSSYEQYF
few	TRBV27	TRBJ1-5	-	TGTGCCAGCAGTTTTAGGGGCCCGGGGCAGCCCCAGCATTTT	CASSFRGPGQPQHF
few	TRBV9	TRBJ2-1	-	TGTGCCAGCAGCGCTTGGGGGAACTACAATGAGCAGTTCTTC	CASSAWGNYNEQFF
-	TRBV5-1	TRBJ2-1	TRBD2	TGCGCCAGCAAGGCTAGCGGGGCTTACAATGAGCAGTTCTTC	CASKASGAYNEQFF
-	TRBV24-1	TRBJ2-1	-	TGTGCCACCAGTGATTTCGGAGGTGAGCAGTTCTTC	CATSDFGGEQFF